This T cell receptor beta chain comes out of a study of T cell responses to AZD1222 COVID-19 vaccine. Study findings and constraints: Most donors were white British, females outnumbered males, and clonal diversity was possibly underestimated. Repertoires were sampled only after the peak T cell response. Baseline serostatus was positive in only a handful of AZD1222 recipients.

This CDR3 comprises 16 residues. V dropped 4 bases and J dropped 0; count of bases not matched to a gene: 6. Germline values: CDR1 MDHEN, CDR2 SYDVKM. About this clone itself: Its antigen is unknown.

Clones were sequenced by immunoSEQ multiplex PCR, and TCRdb holds only the in-frame ones, with some missing. The repertoire consists of roughly 180,000 clones, with 70% to 90% occurring once and the leading ten covering roughly 0.49%. The rearrangement links TRBV28 to TRBJ1-1; TRBD1 matches at 9 bases. This sequence was found in an adult in good health. Source: peripheral blood, taken on day 0 of AZD1222 vaccination. The CDR3 DNA reads TGTGCCAGCAGTTCAGCACAGGGGGCCATGAACACTGAAGCTTTCTTT. This codes for CASSSAQGAMNTEAFF.